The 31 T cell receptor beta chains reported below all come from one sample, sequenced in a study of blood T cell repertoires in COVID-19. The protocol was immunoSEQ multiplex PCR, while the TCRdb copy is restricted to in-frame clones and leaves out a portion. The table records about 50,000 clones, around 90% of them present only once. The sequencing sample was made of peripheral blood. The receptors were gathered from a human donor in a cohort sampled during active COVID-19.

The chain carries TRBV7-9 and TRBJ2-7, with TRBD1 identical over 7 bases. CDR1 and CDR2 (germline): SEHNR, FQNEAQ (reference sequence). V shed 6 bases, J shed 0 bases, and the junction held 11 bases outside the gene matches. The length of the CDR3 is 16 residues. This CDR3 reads CASSLLGQLSSYEQYV. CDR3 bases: TGTGCCAGCAGTCTATTGGGACAGCTGAGCTCCTACGAGCAGTACGTC.

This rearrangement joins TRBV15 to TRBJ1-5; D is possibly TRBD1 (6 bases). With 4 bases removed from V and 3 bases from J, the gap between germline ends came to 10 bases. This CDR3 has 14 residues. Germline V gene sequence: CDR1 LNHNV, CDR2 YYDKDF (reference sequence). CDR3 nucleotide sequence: TGTGCCACCAGCACCGGGACATTCAATCAGCCCCAGCATTTT. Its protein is CATSTGTFNQPQHF.

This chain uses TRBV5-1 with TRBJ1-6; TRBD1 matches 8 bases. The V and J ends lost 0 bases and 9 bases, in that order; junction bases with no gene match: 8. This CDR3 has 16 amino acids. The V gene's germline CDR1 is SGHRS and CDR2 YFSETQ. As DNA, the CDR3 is TGCGCCAGCAGCTTGGGGGACAGGTCGACAGGTTCACCCCTCCACTTT. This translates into CASSLGDRSTGSPLHF.

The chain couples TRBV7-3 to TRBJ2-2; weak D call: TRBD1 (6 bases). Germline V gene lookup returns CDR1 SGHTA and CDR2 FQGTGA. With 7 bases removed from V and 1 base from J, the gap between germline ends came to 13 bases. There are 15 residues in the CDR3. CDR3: CASTPGTQNTGELFF. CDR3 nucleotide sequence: TGTGCCAGCACTCCCGGGACACAGAACACCGGGGAGCTGTTTTTT. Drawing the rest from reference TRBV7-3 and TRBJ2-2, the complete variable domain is GAGVSQTPSNKVTEKGKYVELRCDPISGHTALYWYRQSLGQGPEFLIYFQGTGAADDSGLPNDRFFAVRPEGSVSTLKIQRTERGDSAVYLCASTPGTQNTGELFFGEGSRLTVL.

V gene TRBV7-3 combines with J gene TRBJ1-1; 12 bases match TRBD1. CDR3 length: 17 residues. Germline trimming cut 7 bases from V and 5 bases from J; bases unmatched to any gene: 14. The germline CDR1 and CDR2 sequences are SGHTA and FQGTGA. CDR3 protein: CASTPEGTGGKLTEAFF. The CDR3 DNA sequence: TGTGCCAGCACCCCGGAGGGGACAGGGGGCAAATTGACTGAAGCTTTCTTT.

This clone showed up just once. The CDR3 here is CASSLVAGGLADEQFF. The CDR3 DNA reads TGTGCCAGCAGCTTAGTCGCCGGGGGGCTTGCCGATGAGCAGTTCTTC. The chain combines TRBV7-2 with TRBJ2-1; maybe TRBD2 (7 bases). CDR1 and CDR2 from the germline V gene are SGHTA and FQGNSA. CDR3 size: 16 residues. V was shortened by 1 base and J by 8 bases, with 18 bases between the two germline ends.

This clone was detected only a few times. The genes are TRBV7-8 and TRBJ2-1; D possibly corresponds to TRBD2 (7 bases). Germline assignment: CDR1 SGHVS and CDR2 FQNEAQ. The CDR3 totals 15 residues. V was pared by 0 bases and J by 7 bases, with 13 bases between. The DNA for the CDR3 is TGTGCCAGCAGCTTAGCGGGGGGGCGAGGGAATGAGCAGTTCTTC. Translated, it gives CASSLAGGRGNEQFF.

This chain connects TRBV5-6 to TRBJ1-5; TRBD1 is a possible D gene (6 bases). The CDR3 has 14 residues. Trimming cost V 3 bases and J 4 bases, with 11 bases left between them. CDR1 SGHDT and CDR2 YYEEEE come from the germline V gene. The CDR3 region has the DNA TGTGCCAGCAGCTCCGGACAGCCTAATCAGCCCCAGCATTTT. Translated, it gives CASSSGQPNQPQHF. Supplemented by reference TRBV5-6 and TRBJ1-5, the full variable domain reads DAGVTQSPTHLIKTRGQQVTLRCSPKSGHDTVSWYQQALGQGPQFIFQYYEEEERQRGNFPDRFSGHQFPNYSSELNVNALLLGDSALYLCASSSGQPNQPQHFGDGTRLSIL.

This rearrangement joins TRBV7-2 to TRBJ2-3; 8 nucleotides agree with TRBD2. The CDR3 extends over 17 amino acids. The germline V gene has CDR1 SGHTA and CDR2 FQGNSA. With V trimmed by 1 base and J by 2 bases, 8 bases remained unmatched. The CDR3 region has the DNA TGTGCCAGCAGCTTAGTTGTTAGCGGGATATACACAGATACGCAGTATTTT. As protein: CASSLVVSGIYTDTQYF.

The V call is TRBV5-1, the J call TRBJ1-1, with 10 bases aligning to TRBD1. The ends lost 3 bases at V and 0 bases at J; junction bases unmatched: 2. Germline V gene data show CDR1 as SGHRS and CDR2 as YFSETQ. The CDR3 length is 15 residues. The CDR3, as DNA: TGCGCCAGCAGCTCCGGGACAGGGGTGAACACTGAAGCTTTCTTT. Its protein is CASSSGTGVNTEAFF.

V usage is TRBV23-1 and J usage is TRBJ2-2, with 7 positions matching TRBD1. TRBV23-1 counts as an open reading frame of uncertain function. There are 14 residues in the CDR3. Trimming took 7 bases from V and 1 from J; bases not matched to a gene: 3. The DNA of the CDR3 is TGCGCCAGCACTCGGACAGGGAACACCGGGGAGCTGTTTTTT. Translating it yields CASTRTGNTGELFF.

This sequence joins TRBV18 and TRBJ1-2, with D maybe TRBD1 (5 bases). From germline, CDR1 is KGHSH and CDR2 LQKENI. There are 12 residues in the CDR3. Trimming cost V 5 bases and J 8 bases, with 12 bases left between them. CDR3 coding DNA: TGTGCCAGCTCAGATCAGGGTTACGGCTACACCTTC. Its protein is CASSDQGYGYTF.

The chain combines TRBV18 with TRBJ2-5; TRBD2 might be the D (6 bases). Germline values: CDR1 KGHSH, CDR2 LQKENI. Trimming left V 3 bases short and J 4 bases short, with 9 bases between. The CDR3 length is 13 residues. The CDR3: CASSPGGGETQYF. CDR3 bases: TGTGCCAGCTCACCGGGGGGAGGAGAGACCCAGTACTTC.

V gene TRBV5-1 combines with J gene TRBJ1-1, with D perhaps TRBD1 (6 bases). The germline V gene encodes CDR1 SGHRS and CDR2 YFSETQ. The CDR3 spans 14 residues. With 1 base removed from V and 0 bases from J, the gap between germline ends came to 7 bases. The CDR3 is CASSLTGLNTEAFF. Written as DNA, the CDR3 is TGCGCCAGCAGCTTGACAGGGCTGAACACTGAAGCTTTCTTT.

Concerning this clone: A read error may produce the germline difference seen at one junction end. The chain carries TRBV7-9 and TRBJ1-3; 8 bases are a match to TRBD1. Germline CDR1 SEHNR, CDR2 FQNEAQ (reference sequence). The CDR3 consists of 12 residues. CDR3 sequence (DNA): TGTGCCAGCAGCTTAGAGGAGTGGGACAGGAATTTT. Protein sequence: CASSLEEWDRNF.

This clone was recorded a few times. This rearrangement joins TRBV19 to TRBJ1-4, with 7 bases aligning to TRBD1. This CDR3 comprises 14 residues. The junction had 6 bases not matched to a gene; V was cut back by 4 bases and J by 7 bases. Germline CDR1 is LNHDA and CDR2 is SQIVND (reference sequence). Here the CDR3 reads CASSTTGRVEKLFF. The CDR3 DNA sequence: TGTGCCAGTAGTACGACAGGGCGCGTTGAAAAACTGTTTTTT.

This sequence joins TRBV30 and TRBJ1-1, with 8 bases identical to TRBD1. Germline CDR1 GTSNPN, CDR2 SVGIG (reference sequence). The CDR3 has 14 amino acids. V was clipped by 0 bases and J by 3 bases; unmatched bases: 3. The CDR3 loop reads CAWSVTGVYTEAFF. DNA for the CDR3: TGTGCCTGGAGTGTGACAGGGGTATACACTGAAGCTTTCTTT.

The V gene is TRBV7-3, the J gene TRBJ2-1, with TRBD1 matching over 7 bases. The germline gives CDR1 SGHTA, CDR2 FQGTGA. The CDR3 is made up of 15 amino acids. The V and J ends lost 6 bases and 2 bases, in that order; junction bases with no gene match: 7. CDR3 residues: CASSSPQGAYNEQFF. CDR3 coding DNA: TGTGCCAGCAGTTCTCCTCAGGGGGCCTACAATGAGCAGTTCTTC.

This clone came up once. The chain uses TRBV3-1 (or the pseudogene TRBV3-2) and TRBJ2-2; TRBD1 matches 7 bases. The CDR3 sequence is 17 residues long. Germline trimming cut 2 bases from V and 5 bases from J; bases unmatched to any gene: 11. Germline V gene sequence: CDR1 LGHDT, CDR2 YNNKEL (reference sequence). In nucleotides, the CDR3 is TGTGCCAGCAGCCAATCCACCGAGGGGGCCCGGACCGGGGAGCTGTTTTTT. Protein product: CASSQSTEGARTGELFF.

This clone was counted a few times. The CDR3 DNA follows: TGCGCCAGCAGCTCTGCAGGGGGCCCCTACGAGCAGTACTTC. This translates into CASSSAGGPYEQYF. The chain joins TRBV5-1 to TRBJ2-7, with 8 positions matching TRBD1. V shed 3 bases and J 2 bases; nucleotides not matched to a gene: 4. In germline, CDR1 is SGHRS, CDR2 YFSETQ. The CDR3 is 14 amino acids.

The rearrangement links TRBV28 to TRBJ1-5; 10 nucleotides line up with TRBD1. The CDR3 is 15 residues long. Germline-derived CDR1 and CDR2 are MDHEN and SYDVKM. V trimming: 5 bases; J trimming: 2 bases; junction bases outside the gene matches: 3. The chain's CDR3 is CASSGDRGGNQPQHF. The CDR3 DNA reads TGTGCCAGCAGTGGGGACAGGGGAGGCAATCAGCCCCAGCATTTT.

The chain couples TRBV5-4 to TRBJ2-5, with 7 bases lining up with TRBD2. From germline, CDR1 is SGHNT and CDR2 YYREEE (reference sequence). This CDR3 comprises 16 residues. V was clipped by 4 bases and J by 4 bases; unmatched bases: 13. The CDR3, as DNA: TGTGCCAGCAGCGGTGCGAGGGGCGGGAGATCAGAGACCCAGTACTTC. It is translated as CASSGARGGRSETQYF.

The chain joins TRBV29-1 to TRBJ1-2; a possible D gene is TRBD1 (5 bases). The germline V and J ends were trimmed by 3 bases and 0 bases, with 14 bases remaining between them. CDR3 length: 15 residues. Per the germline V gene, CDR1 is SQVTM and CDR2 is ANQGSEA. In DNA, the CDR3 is TGCAGCGTTGACTGGGGCCCCCCTACTAACTATGGCTACACCTTC. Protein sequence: CSVDWGPPTNYGYTF.

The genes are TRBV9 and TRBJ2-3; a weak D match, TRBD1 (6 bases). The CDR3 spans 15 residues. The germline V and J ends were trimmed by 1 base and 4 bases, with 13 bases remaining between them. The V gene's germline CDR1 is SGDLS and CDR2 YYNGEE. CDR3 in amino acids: CASSVPLTGADTQYF. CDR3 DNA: TGTGCCAGCAGCGTACCGTTGACAGGTGCAGATACGCAGTATTTT.

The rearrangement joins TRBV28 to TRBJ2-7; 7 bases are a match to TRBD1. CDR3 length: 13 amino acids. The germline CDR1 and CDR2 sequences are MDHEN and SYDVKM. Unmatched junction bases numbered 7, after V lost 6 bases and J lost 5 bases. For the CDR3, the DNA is TGTGCCAGCAGACGCGACAGGGCGAACGAGCAGTACTTC. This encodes CASRRDRANEQYF.

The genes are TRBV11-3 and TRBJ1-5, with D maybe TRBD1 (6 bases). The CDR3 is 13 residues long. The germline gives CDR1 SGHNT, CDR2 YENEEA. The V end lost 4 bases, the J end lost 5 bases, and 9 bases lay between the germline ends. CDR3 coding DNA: TGTGCCAGCAGCTGGACAGAGGATCAGCCCCAGCATTTT. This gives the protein CASSWTEDQPQHF.

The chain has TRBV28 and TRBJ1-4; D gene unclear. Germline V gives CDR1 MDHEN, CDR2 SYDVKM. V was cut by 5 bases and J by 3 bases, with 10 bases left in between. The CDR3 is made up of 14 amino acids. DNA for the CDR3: TGTGCCAGCAGTAAGGAGACGGCTAATGAAAAACTGTTTTTT. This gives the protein CASSKETANEKLFF.

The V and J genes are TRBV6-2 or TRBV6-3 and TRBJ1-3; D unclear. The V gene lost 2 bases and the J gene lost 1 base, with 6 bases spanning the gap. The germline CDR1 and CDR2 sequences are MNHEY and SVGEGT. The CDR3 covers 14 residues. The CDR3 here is CASSYAGSGNTIYF. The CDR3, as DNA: TGTGCCAGCAGTTACGCAGGTTCTGGAAACACCATATATTTT.

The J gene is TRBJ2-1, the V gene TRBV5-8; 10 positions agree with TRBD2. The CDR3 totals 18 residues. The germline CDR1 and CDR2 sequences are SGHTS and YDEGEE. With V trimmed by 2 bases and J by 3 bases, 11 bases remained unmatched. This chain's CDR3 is CASSFPLRIAGGYNEQFF. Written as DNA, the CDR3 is TGTGCCAGCAGCTTTCCCCTCCGGATAGCGGGGGGCTACAATGAGCAGTTCTTC.

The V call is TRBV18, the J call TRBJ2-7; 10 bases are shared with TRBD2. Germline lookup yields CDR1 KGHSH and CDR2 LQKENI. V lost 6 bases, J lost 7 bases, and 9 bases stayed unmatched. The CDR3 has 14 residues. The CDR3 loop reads CASSPGLAGEEQYV. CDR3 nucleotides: TGTGCCAGCTCTCCCGGGCTAGCGGGAGAAGAGCAGTACGTC.

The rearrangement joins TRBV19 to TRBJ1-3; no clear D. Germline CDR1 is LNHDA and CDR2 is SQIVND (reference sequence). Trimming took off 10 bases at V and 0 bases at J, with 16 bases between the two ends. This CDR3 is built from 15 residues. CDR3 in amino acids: CATTSFRGSGNTIYF. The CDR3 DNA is TGTGCCACCACCTCCTTCCGGGGCTCTGGAAACACCATATATTTT.